The sequence of this T cell receptor (beta chain) was determined in a study of blood T cell repertoires in COVID-19. Study-wide background: Specimens from acute and convalescent COVID-19 originated in the United States, Italy and Spain.

Germline V gives CDR1 SGHRS, CDR2 YFSETQ. V gave up 4 bases and J gave up 1 base, with 11 bases separating them. This CDR3 comprises 14 residues. Seattle-derived patients entered the study during active infection and were followed longitudinally. Methods used by the authors: Amplification from reference gene primers served as the basis for estimated nucleated cell counts. This table comes from immunoSEQ multiplex PCR, and its TCRdb copy is limited to in-frame clones, with some not included. V, J and clone size reflect that table, while D and trimming were determined from the DNA. The table has about 160,000 clones, about 92% seen once.

This TCR was recovered from a woman in her sixties or seventies with COVID-19, enrolled during active disease. Sequencing used peripheral blood. The J gene is TRBJ1-1, the V gene TRBV5-1, with a possible D match to TRBD1 (6 bases). The CDR3 DNA reads as TGCGCCAGCAGCATGACAGGCTCGAACACTGAAGCTTTCTTT. Translation: CASSMTGSNTEAFF.